A single sample gave rise to the 20 T cell receptor beta chains below, sequenced in a study of blood T cell repertoires in COVID-19. Using immunoSEQ multiplex PCR, the repertoire was profiled, and TCRdb retains in-frame clones only, with some absent. The table lists about 50,000 clones, approximately 80% of them singletons, with roughly 2.5% in the top ten. Sequenced sample: peripheral blood. Every receptor here comes from an older woman with acute or convalescent COVID-19.

This clone was seen more than once but under ten times. The gene calls are TRBV10-1 and TRBJ2-2; 10 bases map to TRBD1. The CDR3 extends over 14 amino acids. CDR1 WNHNN and CDR2 SYGVQD come from the germline V gene (reference sequence). V shed 6 bases and J 6 bases; nucleotides not matched to a gene: 4. CDR3 coding DNA: TGCGCCAGCAGAAGGGACAGGGGAGCCGGGGAGCTGTTTTTT. This gives the protein CASRRDRGAGELFF.

This clone was detected only a few times. The genes are TRBV3-1 (or the pseudogene TRBV3-2) and TRBJ2-3; D remains unclear. This CDR3 region has 12 residues. Germline assignment: CDR1 LGHDT and CDR2 YNNKEL (reference sequence). Between the trimmed V and J ends, which lost 2 bases and 7 bases, there was a span of 7 bases. The CDR3 region has the DNA TGTGCCAGCAGCCAACAGGTGAATACGCAGTATTTT. Its protein product is CASSQQVNTQYF.

This chain connects TRBV5-7 to TRBJ2-3; tentative D call: TRBD2 (7 bases). TRBV5-7 is identified as an open reading frame with a role that is uncertain. Trimming left V 1 base short and J 7 bases short, with 19 bases between. The CDR3 consists of 16 residues. The CDR3 sequence is CASSLYRGAEINTQYF. CDR3 nucleotide sequence: TGTGCCAGCAGCTTGTACCGGGGGGCTGAGATAAATACGCAGTATTTT.

The rearrangement uses TRBV29-1 and TRBJ1-2, with 10 positions matching TRBD1. Germline V CDR1 and CDR2: SQVTM, ANQGSEA. Trimming took 7 bases from V and 3 from J; bases not matched to a gene: 8. This CDR3 has 14 residues. The CDR3 region has the DNA TGCAGCGCCACCGGGACAGGGGAGTACTATGGCTACACCTTC. It is translated as CSATGTGEYYGYTF. Full variable domain (remainder filled in from reference TRBV29-1 and TRBJ1-2): SAVISQKPSRDICQRGTSLTIQCQVDSQVTMMFWYRQQPGQSLTLIATANQGSEATYESGFVIDKFPISRPNLTFSTLTVSNMSPEDSSIYLCSATGTGEYYGYTFGSGTRLTVV.

V and J are TRBV27 and TRBJ2-2; 9 bases fit TRBD1. Germline V gene sequence: CDR1 MNHEY, CDR2 SMNVEV (reference sequence). V shed 6 bases, J shed 5 bases, and the junction held 1 base outside the gene matches. This CDR3 is built from 13 residues. The DNA for the CDR3 is TGTGCCAGCAGGGACAGGGGAACCGGGGAGCTGTTTTTT. Translated, it gives CASRDRGTGELFF.

The rearrangement links TRBV5-1 to TRBJ2-7; TRBD1 matches at 8 bases. With 4 bases clipped from V and 2 bases from J, the junction kept 14 bases outside the gene matches. The CDR3 is made up of 17 amino acids. Germline CDR1 and CDR2: SGHRS and YFSETQ. The CDR3: CASSPTWRTGSPYEQYF. The CDR3 bases are TGCGCCAGCAGCCCCACTTGGCGGACAGGGAGTCCCTACGAGCAGTACTTC.

The chain is built from TRBV5-1 and TRBJ2-2; perhaps TRBD2 as D (5 bases). In germline, CDR1 is SGHRS, CDR2 YFSETQ. The CDR3 has 14 residues. Trimming cost V 5 bases and J 1 base, with 9 bases left between them. CDR3 DNA: TGCGCCAGCAGTTTGAGCGGGAACACCGGGGAGCTGTTTTTT. Its protein is CASSLSGNTGELFF.

The chain recombines TRBV2 with TRBJ1-2; D ambiguous. CDR1 and CDR2 from the germline V gene are SNHLY and FYNNEI. Between the trimmed V and J ends, which lost 3 bases and 7 bases, there was a span of 6 bases. The CDR3 is 11 amino acids. CDR3 region: CASSDPGGYTF. The CDR3 nucleotides read TGTGCCAGCAGTGACCCAGGTGGCTACACCTTC.

The chain carries TRBV3-1 (or the pseudogene TRBV3-2) and TRBJ1-4; tentatively, D is TRBD1 (5 bases). The germline V gene encodes CDR1 LGHDT and CDR2 YNNKEL (reference sequence). The V end was cut by 4 bases, the J end by 8 bases, with 17 bases between. The CDR3 is made up of 15 amino acids. The CDR3, as DNA: TGTGCCAGCAGCCGTACCCTAGGGGTTTTCGAAAAACTGTTTTTT. It is translated as CASSRTLGVFEKLFF.

This clone occurred a few times. This chain uses TRBV9 with TRBJ2-5, with TRBD1 matching over 8 bases. This CDR3 is built from 16 residues. Germline assignment: CDR1 SGDLS and CDR2 YYNGEE. After removal of 4 bases from V and 5 bases from J, the junction contained 13 bases not matched to a gene. The CDR3 region has the DNA TGTGCCAGCAGCCGGTCCGGGACAGGTGGTATGGAGACCCAGTACTTC. This sequence encodes CASSRSGTGGMETQYF.

The chain is built from TRBV18 and TRBJ2-3; TRBD2 matches 7 bases. The CDR3 spans 14 residues. The V and J ends lost 2 bases and 4 bases, in that order; junction bases with no gene match: 3. Germline V CDR1 and CDR2: KGHSH, LQKENI. The DNA for the CDR3 is TGTGCCAGCTCACCAACGGGAGGCGCAGATACGCAGTATTTT. Its translation: CASSPTGGADTQYF. Filled out from reference TRBV18 and TRBJ2-3, the complete variable domain reads NAGVMQNPRHLVRRRGQEARLRCSPMKGHSHVYWYRQLPEEGLKFMVYLQKENIIDESGMPKERFSAEFPKEGPSILRIQQVVRGDSAAYFCASSPTGGADTQYFGPGTRLTVL.

The V gene is TRBV2, the J gene TRBJ1-6; 10 bases match TRBD1. The ends lost 4 bases at V and 9 bases at J; junction bases unmatched: 6. The length of the CDR3 is 15 residues. CDR1 and CDR2 (germline): SNHLY, FYNNEI. The CDR3, as DNA: TGTGCCAGCAGTGCCTTAGGACAGGGGGGTTCACCCCTCCACTTT. Translation: CASSALGQGGSPLHF.

Comments on this clone: The junction departs from germline at one end; a sequencing error may be responsible. The chain joins TRBV6-5 to TRBJ1-2, with D perhaps TRBD1 (5 bases). There are 16 residues in the CDR3. The germline V gene encodes CDR1 MNHEY and CDR2 SVGAGI. The CDR3, as DNA: TGTGCCAGCAGTTACTCGATGAGCGTCTGGGGGGGTGGCTACATCTTC. It encodes CASSYSMSVWGGGYIF.

The chain couples TRBV29-1 to TRBJ2-1; tentative D call: TRBD1 (5 bases). Between the trimmed V and J ends, which lost 5 bases and 4 bases, there was a span of 12 bases. Germline-derived CDR1 and CDR2 are SQVTM and ANQGSEA. The CDR3 runs 13 residues. The CDR3 spells CSVIGVVYNEQFF. CDR3 DNA sequence: TGCAGCGTTATAGGGGTCGTATACAATGAGCAGTTCTTC.

By share, this clone ranks as medium-sized. The genes are TRBV2 and TRBJ1-5, with no clear D. Germline loops: CDR1 SNHLY, CDR2 FYNNEI. The V gene lost 6 bases and the J gene lost 1 base, with 16 bases spanning the gap. The CDR3 sequence is 16 residues long. CDR3 sequence (DNA): TGTGCCAGCAGCGGCTCCTTTGACGGGAGCAATCAGCCCCAGCATTTT. It encodes CASSGSFDGSNQPQHF.

This clone was seen repeatedly, ten times or more. V is TRBV4-2 and J is TRBJ2-5, with no clear D. The germline V and J ends were trimmed by 0 bases and 6 bases, with 5 bases remaining between them. The germline V gene has CDR1 LGHNA and CDR2 YNFKEQ. The CDR3 has 12 residues. The CDR3 here is CASSQDLQTQYF. In DNA, the CDR3 is TGTGCCAGCAGCCAAGATCTCCAGACCCAGTACTTC.

This clone appeared a single time. The gene calls are TRBV11-2 and TRBJ2-7, with D perhaps TRBD2 (6 bases). The V end lost 5 bases, the J end lost 5 bases, and 10 bases lay between the germline ends. Germline V gives CDR1 SGHAT, CDR2 FQNNGV. This CDR3 contains 12 residues. CDR3 in amino acids: CASSKGGDEQYF. In DNA form, the CDR3 reads TGTGCCAGCAGCAAAGGAGGGGACGAGCAGTACTTC.

This chain connects TRBV11-1 to TRBJ1-3; D perhaps matches TRBD1 (6 bases). This CDR3 is 14 amino acids long. V shed 5 bases and J shed 0 bases, with 8 bases lying between them. In germline, CDR1 is SGHAT, CDR2 FQDESV (reference sequence). The CDR3: CASSTGHSGNTIYF. CDR3 nucleotide sequence: TGTGCCAGCAGCACGGGACACTCTGGAAACACCATATATTTT. The whole variable domain, remainder taken from reference TRBV11-1 and TRBJ1-3, is EAEVAQSPRYKITEKSQAVAFWCDPISGHATLYWYRQILGQGPELLVQFQDESVVDDSQLPKDRFSAERLKGVDSTLKIQPAELGDSAMYLCASSTGHSGNTIYFGEGSWLTVV.

The chain recombines TRBV6-1 with TRBJ2-2; 8 bases map to TRBD1. Germline CDR1 reads MNHNS; CDR2 reads SASEGT. CDR3 length equals 17 residues. V dropped 4 bases and J dropped 0; count of bases not matched to a gene: 7. Written as DNA, the CDR3 is TGTGCCAGCAGTGCCCTCCCGACAGGGGCGAACACCGGGGAGCTGTTTTTT. Its protein product is CASSALPTGANTGELFF.

This clone was observed a single time. The rearrangement joins TRBV7-2 to TRBJ1-5; D possibly corresponds to TRBD1 (5 bases). The ends were cut back, 3 bases at V and 0 bases at J, with 12 bases in the middle. The CDR3 consists of 16 residues. Germline lookup yields CDR1 SGHTA and CDR2 FQGNSA. CDR3 DNA: TGTGCCAGCAGCTTGGCAGGGCTTAATAGCAATCAGCCCCAGCATTTT. It translates to CASSLAGLNSNQPQHF.